This T cell receptor beta chain was profiled in a study of shared clonotypes between healthy human individuals. V trimming: 4 bases; J trimming: 0 bases; junction bases outside the gene matches: 5. CDR1 MNHEY and CDR2 SMNVEV come from the germline V gene (reference sequence). The length of the CDR3 is 16 residues. Sequenced by immunoSEQ multiplex PCR; TCRdb stores in-frame clones only, minus some. This sample has fewer than 850,000 clones; approximately 96% occur once, and the top ten carry approximately 0.2%. The naive CD8 subset, CD45RO-negative cells positively selected for CCR7, excluded terminally differentiated effector memory CD45RA+ cells.

The chain is built from TRBV27 and TRBJ2-1, with 8 bases matching TRBD1. The sample was naive CD8+ T cells sorted from blood. This receptor was obtained from a man aged 30-40 years in good health. In DNA form, the CDR3 reads TGTGCCAGCAGTTCTTCACAGGGGGGCTCCTACAATGAGCAGTTCTTC. It encodes CASSSSQGGSYNEQFF.